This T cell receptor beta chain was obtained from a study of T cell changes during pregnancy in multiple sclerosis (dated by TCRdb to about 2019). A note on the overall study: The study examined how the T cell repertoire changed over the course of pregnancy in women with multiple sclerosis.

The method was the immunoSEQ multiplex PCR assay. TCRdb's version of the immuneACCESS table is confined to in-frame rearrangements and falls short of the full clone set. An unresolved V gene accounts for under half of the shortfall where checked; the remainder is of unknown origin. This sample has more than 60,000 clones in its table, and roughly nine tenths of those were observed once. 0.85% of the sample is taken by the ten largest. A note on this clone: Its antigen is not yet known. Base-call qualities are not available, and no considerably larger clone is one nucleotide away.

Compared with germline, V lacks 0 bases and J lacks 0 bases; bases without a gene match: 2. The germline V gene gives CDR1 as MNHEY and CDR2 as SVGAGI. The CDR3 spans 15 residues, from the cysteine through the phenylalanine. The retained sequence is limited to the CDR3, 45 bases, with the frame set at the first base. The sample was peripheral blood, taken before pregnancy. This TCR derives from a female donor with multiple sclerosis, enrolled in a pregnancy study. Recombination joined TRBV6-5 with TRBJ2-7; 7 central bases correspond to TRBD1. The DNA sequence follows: TGTGCCAGCAGTTACTCGACAGGGATCTCCTACGAGCAGTACTTC. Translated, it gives CASSYSTGISYEQYF.